The rows below give T cell receptor beta chains drawn from one sample of a study of regulatory T cells in long-lasting Graves disease. TCRdb fed the multiplex PCR reads into MiXCR, producing one record per CDR3 protein. The repertoire holds a few hundred thousand distinct CDR3 sequences, with about 22% as singletons. Sequences were derived from peripheral blood mononuclear cells (PBMCs), sampled when the disease was refractory, from a patient treated with antithyroid drugs. These receptors were collected from a female donor with Graves disease. The CDR3 runs from the conserved cysteine through the conserved F or W. The D gene is left open where the match is weak. The size entry is marked missing in some rows and otherwise reads once, few, many or a size class.

d_call j_call v_call clone_size cdr3_aa cdr3_nt
- TRBJ1-2 TRBV7-9 few CASSAVLGDYGYTF TGTGCCAGCAGCGCTGTACTTGGGGACTATGGCTACACCTTC
- TRBJ2-3 TRBV11-3 - CASSLGDLSADTQYF TGTGCCAGCAGCTTAGGTGACCTCTCAGCGGATACGCAGTATTTT
TRBD1 TRBJ1-2 TRBV11-2 many CASSSLGQGAGYTF TGTGCCAGCAGTTCGTTGGGACAGGGGGCTGGCTACACCTTC
- TRBJ2-3 TRBV2 - CASFLRVTDTQYF TGTGCCAGCTTTCTGAGGGTGACAGATACGCAGTATTTT
TRBD1 TRBJ1-2 TRBV18 few CASSVDRVMFYGYTF TGTGCCAGCTCGGTCGACAGGGTGATGTTCTATGGCTACACCTTC
TRBD1 TRBJ2-7 TRBV5-1 few CASSGTGREQYF TGCGCCAGCAGTGGGACAGGGCGGGAGCAGTACTTC
- TRBJ1-5 TRBV30 few CAWSVAPGQPQHF TGTGCCTGGAGTGTGGCACCGGGGCAGCCCCAGCATTTT
TRBD1 TRBJ1-2 TRBV20-1 many CSAGSWGTGSYGYTF TGCAGTGCTGGTTCATGGGGGACAGGGAGCTATGGCTACACCTTC
TRBD2 TRBJ2-5 TRBV11-2 many CASSLGTLGLAGLETQYF TGTGCCAGCAGCTTAGGCACGCTCGGACTAGCGGGATTGGAGACCCAGTACTTC
TRBD1 TRBJ1-1 TRBV9 - CASSAFTGGETEAFF TGTGCCAGCAGCGCCTTTACAGGGGGAGAAACTGAAGCTTTCTTT
- TRBJ2-2 TRBV28 - CASITTALTPTGELFF TGTGCCAGCATTACGACGGCGTTGACACCCACCGGGGAGCTGTTTTTT
- TRBJ2-2 TRBV5-4 - CASSRSSGELFF TGTGCCAGCAGCCGGTCATCCGGGGAGCTGTTTTTT
TRBD1 TRBJ2-7 TRBV7-2 - CASSWGTGGAYGQYF TGTGCCAGCAGCTGGGGGACAGGGGGCGCCTACGGGCAGTACTTC
TRBD1 TRBJ2-5 TRBV19 - CASSMEGTGGRETQYF TGTGCCAGTAGTATGGAAGGGACAGGGGGCCGGGAGACCCAGTACTTC
TRBD2 TRBJ2-2 TRBV12-3/TRBV12-4 few CASSLGGLAGGTGELFF TGTGCCAGCAGTTTGGGCGGGCTAGCGGGGGGCACCGGGGAGCTGTTTTTT
- TRBJ1-6 TRBV6-5 - CASSSMISRGAHSPLHF TGTGCCAGCAGTTCCATGATATCTCGGGGGGCTCATTCACCCCTCCACTTT
- TRBJ1-1 TRBV6-1 - CAIPAEGGNTEAFF TGTGCCATCCCGGCGGAGGGGGGGAACACTGAAGCTTTCTTT
- TRBJ2-7 TRBV28 many CASSSRQTAYEQYF TGTGCCAGCAGTTCTAGACAGACCGCCTACGAGCAGTACTTC
- TRBJ2-5 TRBV29-1 few CSVGGLETQYF TGCAGCGTTGGGGGGTTGGAGACCCAGTACTTC
- TRBJ1-2 TRBV24-1 - CATSDSGLYYGYTF TGTGCCACCAGTGATTCCGGGCTTTACTATGGCTACACCTTC
TRBD1 TRBJ2-7 TRBV28 many CASFTSGTGVYEQYF TGTGCCAGCTTTACCTCCGGGACAGGGGTCTACGAGCAGTACTTC
- TRBJ2-3 TRBV7-9 - CASSFGFGSTDTQYF TGTGCCAGCAGCTTCGGTTTCGGAAGCACAGATACGCAGTATTTT
TRBD1 TRBJ2-5 TRBV19 - CASSTGQVSQETQYF TGTGCCAGTAGTACCGGACAGGTATCCCAAGAGACCCAGTACTTC
TRBD2 TRBJ2-7 TRBV6-1 many CASSEVSSGIYEQYF TGTGCCAGCAGTGAAGTCAGTAGCGGGATCTACGAGCAGTACTTC
- TRBJ1-1 TRBV19 many CASSIDQKNTEAFF TGTGCCAGTAGTATAGACCAGAAGAACACTGAAGCTTTCTTT
TRBD1 TRBJ2-2 TRBV28 - CASSSPGQGIPGELFF TGTGCCAGCAGTTCCCCGGGACAGGGAATCCCCGGGGAGCTGTTTTTT
- TRBJ2-7 TRBV28 once CTSSLSFPEQYF TGTACCAGCAGTTTATCGTTTCCCGAGCAGTACTTC